The rows below give T cell receptor beta chains drawn from one sample of a study of blood T cell repertoires in COVID-19. Repertoires were generated with immunoSEQ multiplex PCR, while TCRdb's copy carries only in-frame clones and drops some. The data contain fewer than 700,000 clones, around nine tenths of them singletons. The sequencing input was peripheral blood. Source of these receptors: a woman aged 50 to 60 with COVID-19, enrolled during active disease. Both conserved end residues are part of each CDR3. D genes are given only for firm matches. The size field is filled for only some rows; it gives once, few, many or a size class.

J | D | size | V | DNA | CDR3
TRBJ1-3 | NA | NA | TRBV11-1 | TGTGCCAGCAGCCCGAGGACAGCCACCTCTGGAAACACCATATATTTT | CASSPRTATSGNTIYF
TRBJ2-6 | TRBD1 | NA | TRBV6-4 | TGTGCCAGCAGTGACTCGGACAGGGCTGGGGCCAACGTCCTGACTTTC | CASSDSDRAGANVLTF
TRBJ2-2 | NA | NA | TRBV11-3 | TGTGCCAGCAGCTACGGGGGAGGGGAGCTGTTTTTT | CASSYGGGELFF
TRBJ1-5 | NA | NA | TRBV2 | TGTGCCAGCAGGCGGGCGGGGGAAAGCAATCAGCCCCAGCATTTT | CASRRAGESNQPQHF
TRBJ1-5 | NA | once | TRBV19 | TGTGCCAGTACTATCGGGTTTGGTGGGACTCTCCAGCCCCAGCATTTT | CASTIGFGGTLQPQHF
TRBJ2-1 | NA | NA | TRBV11-2 | TGTGCCAGCACCCTTTACCGGACAGAGCGCTACAATGAGCAGTTCTTC | CASTLYRTERYNEQFF
TRBJ2-7 | NA | NA | TRBV5-6 | TGTGCCAGCAGCCCCCGACAGAAGAACTACGAGCAGTACTTC | CASSPRQKNYEQYF
TRBJ2-7 | NA | NA | TRBV30 | TGTGCCGTTTTACAGGGAGTCTACGAGCAGTACTTC | CAVLQGVYEQYF
TRBJ1-1 | NA | NA | TRBV29-1 | TGCAGCGTTGGCCGGGGGGGGAACACTGAAGCTTTCTTT | CSVGRGGNTEAFF
TRBJ1-1 | NA | NA | TRBV5-4 | TGTGCCAGCAGCTTGTCCGGGGAGACTGAAGCTTTCTTT | CASSLSGETEAFF
TRBJ2-7 | NA | NA | TRBV2 | TGTGCCAGCCTTCCCAGAAGGGGCGACGAGCAGTACTTC | CASLPRRGDEQYF
TRBJ2-7 | NA | NA | TRBV24-1 | TGTGCCACCAGTGACCCGGAGTCCGGGTGGGTGCAGTACTTC | CATSDPESGWVQYF
TRBJ2-3 | TRBD2 | NA | TRBV5-1 | TGCGCCAGCAGCTGGGATGTCACTAGCGGGAGCACAGATACGCAGTATTTT | CASSWDVTSGSTDTQYF
TRBJ1-2 | NA | NA | TRBV7-2 | TGTGCCAGCAGCCTGGCCTCGACAGGCATCTCTAACTATGGCTACACCTTC | CASSLASTGISNYGYTF
TRBJ2-3 | TRBD2 | NA | TRBV28 | TGTGCCAGCAGTGACAGCGGGGGGGCAGATACGCAGTATTTT | CASSDSGGADTQYF
TRBJ1-2 | TRBD1 | NA | TRBV6-5 | TGTGCCAGCAGCGGGACAGAGTATGGCTACACCTTC | CASSGTEYGYTF
TRBJ2-3 | TRBD2 | NA | TRBV28 | TGTGCCAGCAGTTCCAATAGCGGGGGGACCACAGATACGCAGTATTTT | CASSSNSGGTTDTQYF
TRBJ2-7 | NA | NA | TRBV5-4 | TGTGCCAGCAGCTTGAACGCCGGACTCCGCAGGAACGAGCAGTACTTC | CASSLNAGLRRNEQYF
TRBJ1-6 | TRBD1 | NA | TRBV16 | TGTGCCAGCAGCCGGTCTCGGGGACAGACTTCACCCCTCCACTTT | CASSRSRGQTSPLHF
TRBJ1-3 | TRBD1 | NA | TRBV9 | TGTGCCAGCAGTGGAGGGGACAGAAAGACTGCTGGAAACACCATATATTTT | CASSGGDRKTAGNTIYF
TRBJ2-3 | TRBD2 | NA | TRBV18 | TGTGCCAGCTCACCAATGGCGGGGGGGCCGGGTACGCAGTATTTT | CASSPMAGGPGTQYF
TRBJ2-7 | NA | NA | TRBV30 | TGTGCCTGGAGCTTAGGGGGGGGTGCCTACGAGCAGTACTTC | CAWSLGGGAYEQYF